This TCR beta chain was recorded in a study of OX40 agonist ivuxolimab in advanced cancers. Trimming stripped 2 bases from V and 8 bases from J, with 18 bases between. Germline-derived CDR1 and CDR2 are MGHRA and YSYEKL. The CDR3 spans 16 residues. TCRdb's table, derived via immunoSEQ multiplex PCR, lists solely in-frame clones and lacks some. Among some 22,000 clones listed, 80% to 90% were seen once. The chain carries TRBV4-1 and TRBJ1-4; D unresolved. Sequenced here: CD4+ or CD8+ T cells sorted from blood, sampled in a trial of the OX40 agonist ivuxolimab. The TCR sequence derives from an adult with an advanced solid tumor such as melanoma, head and neck, liver or kidney cancer. The CDR3, as DNA: TGCGCCAGCAGCCAACAATTATCCGGGTATGGAGAAAAACTGTTTTTT. Protein product: CASSQQLSGYGEKLFF.